A single sample gave rise to the 25 T cell receptor beta chains below, sequenced in a study of T-cell reconstitution after alpha-beta-depleted transplantation in children. TCRbeta library construction was performed incorporating unique molecular identifiers. TCRdb recomputed calls from the PCR reads with MiXCR, one row per CDR3 protein. The data hold 500,000 or so distinct CDR3 sequences, with around a third observed a single time. Sequenced material: PBMCs from the stem cell graft donor, taken from the stem cell graft. The receptors originated from a human donor who donated a stem cell graft to a child with aplastic anemia.

The genes are TRBV29-1 and TRBJ2-7; 7 nucleotides align to TRBD1. Germline loops: CDR1 SQVTM, CDR2 ANQGSEA. The CDR3 has 10 amino acids. After removal of 8 bases from V and 6 bases from J, the junction contained 4 bases not matched to a gene. CDR3 sequence reads: CSFRDSEQYF. CDR3 in DNA: TGCAGCTTTAGGGACAGCGAGCAGTACTTC.

V gene TRBV6-1 combines with J gene TRBJ1-5; D may be TRBD1 (5 bases). V gave up 4 bases and J gave up 0 bases, with 7 bases separating them. The CDR3 has 14 amino acids. Germline CDR1 MNHNS, CDR2 SASEGT. The CDR3 loop reads CASSVQVSNQPQHF. The CDR3 DNA sequence: TGTGCCAGCAGTGTACAGGTTAGCAATCAGCCCCAGCATTTT.

This clonotype has just a few counts. This rearrangement joins TRBV7-9 to TRBJ1-6, with a weak D call TRBD1 (6 bases). V lost 8 bases and J 9 bases, leaving 11 bases between the germline ends. CDR3 length equals 12 residues. CDR1 is SEHNR, CDR2 FQNEAQ, per germline (reference sequence). CDR3 DNA sequence: TGTGCCAGCGCTGACAGGAGTTCACCCCTCCACTTT. Translated: CASADRSSPLHF.

The DNA for the CDR3 is TGTGCCACCAGCAGAGGGGTAAGAAACAGGGGGAATCAGCCCCAGCATTTT. Translating gives CATSRGVRNRGNQPQHF. V is TRBV15 and J is TRBJ1-5; 8 bases line up with TRBD1. Germline values: CDR1 LNHNV, CDR2 YYDKDF (reference sequence). The V gene end was trimmed by 1 base and the J gene end by 4 bases; junction bases not matched to a gene: 9. The CDR3 contains 17 residues.

The gene calls are TRBV29-1 and TRBJ2-1; 8 bases map to TRBD1. CDR3 length: 13 amino acids. Germline V lookup: CDR1 SQVTM, CDR2 ANQGSEA. V was clipped by 5 bases and J by 9 bases; unmatched bases: 9. The CDR3 DNA follows: TGCAGCGTTCTTTACGGACAGGGCGGTGAGCAGTTCTTC. Residues: CSVLYGQGGEQFF.

This clonotype was seen a few times. This rearrangement joins TRBV20-1 to TRBJ1-1, with D unclear. CDR1 is DFQATT and CDR2 is SNEGSKA in the germline V gene (reference sequence). The V gene lost 3 bases and the J gene lost 7 bases, with 15 bases spanning the gap. CDR3 size: 13 residues. This CDR3 reads CSASGSKAVEAFF. In DNA, the CDR3 is TGCAGTGCTAGCGGCTCAAAGGCGGTTGAAGCTTTCTTT.

V is TRBV19 and J is TRBJ1-2; 9 nucleotides line up with TRBD1. Germline values: CDR1 LNHDA, CDR2 SQIVND (reference sequence). This CDR3 is built from 15 residues. V gave up 3 bases and J gave up 8 bases; unmatched junction bases: 10. The chain's CDR3 is CASSIGRDRASGYTF. In DNA form, the CDR3 reads TGTGCCAGTAGTATCGGCCGGGACAGGGCGTCCGGCTACACCTTC.

This rearrangement joins TRBV29-1 to TRBJ2-3, with D perhaps matching TRBD1 or TRBD2 (5 bases each). This CDR3 contains 12 residues. CDR1 is SQVTM and CDR2 is ANQGSEA in the germline V gene. The V end lost 6 bases, the J end lost 7 bases, and 14 bases lay between the germline ends. CDR3 in amino acids: CSVRWGTNTQYF. The CDR3, as DNA: TGCAGCGTCCGGTGGGGGACGAATACGCAGTATTTT.

This clonotype was detected a few times. The rearrangement joins TRBV7-9 to TRBJ2-2; 9 bases align to TRBD1. The CDR3 runs to 14 residues. The J segment lost 3 bases and the V segment lost 5 bases, leaving 1 base of the junction unmatched. Germline assignment: CDR1 SEHNR and CDR2 FQNEAQ (reference sequence). The CDR3 is CASSRTGDTGELFF. The CDR3 DNA reads TGTGCCAGCAGCAGGACAGGGGACACCGGGGAGCTGTTTTTT. Complete variable domain (other parts from reference TRBV7-9 and TRBJ2-2): DTGVSQNPRHKITKRGQNVTFRCDPISEHNRLYWYRQTLGQGPEFLTYFQNEAQLEKSRLLSDRFSAERPKGSFSTLEIQRTEQGDSAMYLCASSRTGDTGELFFGEGSRLTVL.

This clonotype was seen only a few times. The V and J genes are TRBV11-2 and TRBJ2-1; 9 bases map to TRBD2. CDR3 size: 18 residues. J was trimmed by 3 bases and V by 0 bases; bases with no gene match: 9. Germline lookup yields CDR1 SGHAT and CDR2 FQNNGV. CDR3 DNA sequence: TGTGCCAGCAGCTTAGAGGGCGGGAGGGGCCCTATCTACAATGAGCAGTTCTTC. Translated, it gives CASSLEGGRGPIYNEQFF. The variable domain in full, completed from reference TRBV11-2 and TRBJ2-1, reads EAGVAQSPRYKIIEKRQSVAFWCNPISGHATLYWYQQILGQGPKLLIQFQNNGVVDDSQLPKDRFSAERLKGVDSTLKIQPAKLEDSAVYLCASSLEGGRGPIYNEQFFGPGTRLTVL.

The chain couples TRBV30 to TRBJ1-3; unclear D gene. Germline assignment: CDR1 GTSNPN and CDR2 SVGIG (reference sequence). The CDR3 loop spans 15 amino acids. Trimming left V 0 bases short and J 0 bases short, with 9 bases between. DNA of the CDR3: TGTGCCTGGAGTGTAAGCCGGGGCTCTGGAAACACCATATATTTT. Amino acid sequence: CAWSVSRGSGNTIYF.

V is TRBV7-9 and J is TRBJ1-2, with D tentatively TRBD1 (5 bases). Germline V gene sequence: CDR1 SEHNR, CDR2 FQNEAQ (reference sequence). V was cut by 5 bases and J by 8 bases, with 18 bases left in between. The CDR3 totals 14 residues. CDR3 bases: TGTGCCAGCAGCCCCGGGACGGACCGCTGGGGCTACACCTTC. Translation: CASSPGTDRWGYTF.

The V call is TRBV7-8, the J call TRBJ1-1, with D possibly TRBD1 on 5 matching bases. The germline V and J ends were trimmed by 2 bases and 5 bases, with 12 bases remaining between them. The CDR3 sequence is 14 residues long. Germline V lookup: CDR1 SGHVS, CDR2 FQNEAQ. The CDR3 loop reads CASSLMGVGTEAFF. The CDR3 DNA is TGTGCCAGCAGCTTAATGGGGGTAGGAACTGAAGCTTTCTTT.

The V call is TRBV4-3, the J call TRBJ1-1, with D unclear. V was cut by 1 base and J by 3 bases, with 15 bases left in between. The CDR3 sequence is 16 residues long. Germline V gives CDR1 LGHNA, CDR2 YSLEER. Here the CDR3 reads CASSQARVKMDTEAFF. CDR3 sequence (DNA): TGCGCCAGCAGCCAAGCACGTGTGAAAATGGACACTGAAGCTTTCTTT.

The chain couples TRBV4-3 to TRBJ2-2; D possibly corresponds to TRBD2 (6 bases). The germline V and J ends were trimmed by 0 bases and 3 bases, with 11 bases remaining between them. This CDR3 region has 16 residues. CDR1 and CDR2 from the germline V gene are LGHNA and YSLEER. CDR3 loop: CASSQEMGEDTGELFF. CDR3 in DNA: TGCGCCAGCAGCCAAGAGATGGGGGAGGACACCGGGGAGCTGTTTTTT.

The chain is built from TRBV20-1 and TRBJ2-1, with 13 bases fitting TRBD2. Trimming took 0 bases from V and 7 from J; bases not matched to a gene: 12. Germline V gene lookup returns CDR1 DFQATT and CDR2 SNEGSKA (reference sequence). The CDR3 has 18 amino acids. CDR3 protein: CSARDLLATSGRGNEQFF. CDR3 coding DNA: TGCAGTGCTAGAGATCTACTTGCAACTAGCGGGAGGGGAAATGAGCAGTTCTTC.

V and J are TRBV20-1 and TRBJ1-2, with 9 bases identical to TRBD1. Trimming cost V 5 bases and J 6 bases; bases outside gene matches: 4. The CDR3 is 12 residues long. The germline gives CDR1 DFQATT, CDR2 SNEGSKA (reference sequence). The chain's CDR3 is CSAGQGKDGYTF. CDR3 in DNA: TGCAGTGCTGGACAGGGGAAAGATGGCTACACCTTC.

This clonotype was detected a few times. J is TRBJ2-2 and V is TRBV29-1; 7 nucleotides line up with TRBD2. Germline V gives CDR1 SQVTM, CDR2 ANQGSEA. This CDR3 is 13 amino acids long. V dropped 5 bases and J dropped 4; count of bases not matched to a gene: 4. CDR3 sequence: CSVYGGVTGELFF. CDR3 nucleotide sequence: TGCAGCGTTTATGGGGGGGTCACCGGGGAGCTGTTTTTT.

This chain uses TRBV7-9 with TRBJ1-3; D is ambiguous. V was pared by 8 bases and J by 3 bases, with 20 bases between. Looked up from germline, CDR1 is SEHNR and CDR2 is FQNEAQ (reference sequence). The CDR3 has 16 residues. The CDR3 loop reads CASGPSSGKIGNTIYF. Written as DNA, the CDR3 is TGTGCCAGCGGTCCTTCCTCGGGGAAGATTGGAAACACCATATATTTT.

This clonotype has only a few counts. The chain has TRBV29-1 and TRBJ1-1, with D hard to call. Germline V gene data show CDR1 as SQVTM and CDR2 as ANQGSEA. Trimming removed 4 bases at V and 7 bases at J, with 13 bases between. The CDR3 spans 12 residues. The CDR3 coding sequence is TGCAGCGTTGGCAGGAATTATGGTGAAGCTTTCTTT. Translating it yields CSVGRNYGEAFF.

In this sample, this clonotype turned up a few times. The V call is TRBV28, the J call TRBJ2-6, with D perhaps TRBD2 (6 bases). The CDR3 sequence is 20 residues long. Germline V gene lookup returns CDR1 MDHEN and CDR2 SYDVKM. V was cut by 2 bases and J by 0 bases, with 20 bases left in between. Written as DNA, the CDR3 is TGTGCCAGCAGTTTAGATCGATGGGGTCAGGGACTCTCTGGGGCCAACGTCCTGACTTTC. Residues: CASSLDRWGQGLSGANVLTF.

This chain links TRBV20-1 with TRBJ2-4; 7 bases map to TRBD1. This CDR3 has 14 amino acids. After removal of 0 bases from V and 12 bases from J, the junction contained 11 bases not matched to a gene. The germline V gene encodes CDR1 DFQATT and CDR2 SNEGSKA (reference sequence). DNA of the CDR3: TGCAGTGCTAGAGATTTATTTGAGGGACAGAATCAGTACTTC. It specifies CSARDLFEGQNQYF.

The chain employs TRBV10-3 and TRBJ1-5, with 9 bases matching TRBD1. V was pared by 2 bases and J by 5 bases, with 1 base of the junction left unmatched. The CDR3 is 14 residues long. The germline V gene encodes CDR1 ENHRY and CDR2 SYGVKD. The CDR3 loop reads CAISERTGDQPQHF. The CDR3 DNA follows: TGTGCCATCAGTGAGCGGACAGGGGATCAGCCCCAGCATTTT.

The gene calls are TRBV3-1 and TRBJ1-1; 8 nucleotides agree with TRBD1. With 1 base clipped from V and 2 bases from J, the junction kept 6 bases outside the gene matches. The germline V gene encodes CDR1 LGHDT and CDR2 YNNKEL (reference sequence). The CDR3 extends over 16 amino acids. CDR3: CASSQGTGRPNTEAFF. CDR3 sequence (DNA): TGTGCCAGCAGCCAAGGGACAGGGCGGCCCAACACTGAAGCTTTCTTT.

This clonotype was seen a handful of times. The chain carries TRBV6-5 and TRBJ1-1, with 7 bases identical to TRBD1. The CDR3 covers 13 residues. CDR1 is MNHEY, CDR2 SVGAGI, per germline. The V and J ends lost 2 bases and 5 bases, in that order; junction bases with no gene match: 2. In DNA form, the CDR3 reads TGTGCCAGCAGTTACACAGGGGATACTGAAGCTTTCTTT. This encodes CASSYTGDTEAFF.